This T cell receptor beta chain was sequenced for a study of blood T cells in healthy people across ages. Overall study: Per every two T cells, about one barcoded beta molecule was captured by template switching.

Then a second PCR, running roughly 7 to 11 cycles, was carried out with a sample-barcoded 5' primer and a J-beta primer mix. Unique molecular identifiers of 12 random nucleotides labeled each cDNA. A minimum of 2.5 million CDR3-containing paired-end reads was obtained for each sample. Each CDR3 protein gets one entry after TCRdb re-called the 5' RACE reads with MiXCR. In the table there are approximately 810,000 distinct CDR3 sequences, about 37% of which are singletons. RNA extraction gave at least 5.5 micrograms of total RNA per sample. The CDR3 loop spans 16 amino acids. Deletions cut 2 bases from V and 7 bases from J, with 18 bases between. Germline V gene lookup returns CDR1 LNHDA and CDR2 SQIVND (reference sequence).

The chain uses TRBV19 and TRBJ2-1, with a tentative D call TRBD2 (7 bases). This receptor was identified in a man younger than 35 in good health. The source material was blood. CDR3 in amino acids: CASSISGGGATNEQFF. The CDR3 coding sequence is TGTGCCAGTAGTATATCTGGAGGGGGGGCTACAAATGAGCAGTTCTTC.